This TCR beta chain emerged from a study of cytomegalovirus exposure and HLA in healthy donors. Study findings and constraints: Most TCR sequences proved rare, with some public TCRs found in many donors.

Trimming removed 1 base from V and 0 bases from J, with 10 bases in between. Germline V lookup: CDR1 LGHNA, CDR2 YNFKEQ. The CDR3 length is 15 residues. As regards this clone: What it binds is not known.

This table comes from immunoSEQ multiplex PCR, and its TCRdb copy is limited to in-frame clones, with some not included. The sample contains 140,000 or so clones, roughly 86% of which appear only once. The chain has TRBV4-2 and TRBJ2-7; D is uncertain. This TCR was sampled from a man aged 18 to 29 in good health and CMV-seropositive. The sample comprised PBMCs. CDR3 DNA: TGTGCCAGCAGCCAAGTTTCAAGTAGCTCCTACGAGCAGTACTTC. Residues: CASSQVSSSSYEQYF.